These 3 T cell receptor beta chains originate from one sample sequenced in a study of T-cell reconstitution after alpha-beta-depleted transplantation in children (dated by TCRdb to 2015 to 2016). Library generation was performed with PCR. Sequenced using an Illumina HiSeq 2500. TCR libraries were prepared with molecular barcoding, using unique molecular identifiers to normalize TCRbeta repertoire quantification. The raw public data were reprocessed by TCRdb itself: fastp quality trimming at Q25, MiXCR clonotype calling, in-frame beta chains only. Each entry merges the rows of one CDR3 protein and shows their most common DNA and genes. Present in this sample are approximately 640,000 distinct CDR3 sequences, roughly 17% of which were seen just once. Together, the top ten hold approximately 1% of the sample. The specimen comprised PBMCs from the stem cell graft donor, sampled from the stem cell graft. Source of these receptors: a human donor who donated a stem cell graft to a child with acute myeloid leukemia.

In this sample, this clonotype turned up many times. V and J are TRBV6-5 and TRBJ1-4, with TRBD1 matching over 9 bases. The CDR3 has 21 residues. The V gene's germline CDR1 is MNHEY and CDR2 SVGAGI. V dropped 1 base and J dropped 0; count of bases not matched to a gene: 15. CDR3 sequence: CASSYYWDRERPTATNEKLFF. The DNA for the CDR3 is TGTGCCAGCAGTTACTATTGGGACAGGGAGAGACCAACGGCAACTAATGAAAAACTGTTTTTT.

The chain carries TRBV6-1 and TRBJ2-7; 8 bases align to TRBD1. Germline CDR1 MNHNS, CDR2 SASEGT. The CDR3 loop spans 16 amino acids. Unmatched junction bases numbered 13, after V lost 6 bases and J lost 3 bases. The CDR3 DNA is TGTGCCAGCAGCTCTCATAGTCCGGGACAGGTCTACGAGCAGTACTTC. Translation gives CASSSHSPGQVYEQYF.

This chain connects TRBV13 to TRBJ2-1, with D possibly TRBD1 on 6 matching bases. CDR1 and CDR2 (germline): PRHDT, FYEKMQ (reference sequence). V was pared by 4 bases and J by 2 bases, with 9 bases between. This CDR3 has 14 amino acids. The CDR3 reads CASSSRDTYNEQFF. The CDR3 region has the DNA TGTGCCAGCAGCTCCCGGGACACCTACAATGAGCAGTTCTTC.